This TCR beta chain was recorded in a study of T cells in localized non-small cell lung cancer. Study-wide findings and caveats: Only one tumor region went through sequencing, so heterogeneity may still be there. Detection in adjacent lung was observed for a median roughly 57 of the top 100 tumor clones. Adjacent uninvolved lung tissue had the highest T cell clonality, exceeding tumor.

As regards this clone: Antigen unknown.

TCRdb's copy holds only in-frame clones and misses some; the assay was immunoSEQ multiplex PCR. The repertoire holds tens of thousands of clones, with around 85% as singletons. This CDR3 region has 17 residues. The trim removed 2 bases at V and 1 base at J, leaving 5 bases unmatched. CDR1 is SGHNT, CDR2 YYREEE, per germline (reference sequence). Material: peripheral blood, obtained before any cancer treatment. The chain joins TRBV5-4 to TRBJ2-6, with 8 bases identical to TRBD1. The source is a woman between 35 and 75 years old with stage I lung adenocarcinoma. CDR3 sequence reads: CASSFGTGLSGANVLTF. The DNA of the CDR3 is TGTGCCAGCAGCTTCGGGACAGGATTATCTGGGGCCAACGTCCTGACTTTC.